This T cell receptor beta chain was obtained from a study of control samples from healthy donors and cancer patients. Data came from immunoSEQ multiplex PCR; TCRdb stores just in-frame clones and leaves some out. The table records roughly 400,000 clones, 80% to 95% of them present only once. Between the trimmed V and J ends, which lost 5 bases and 3 bases, there was a span of 8 bases. The V gene's germline CDR1 is MNHEY and CDR2 SVGAGI. CDR3 length equals 13 residues. V is TRBV6-5 and J is TRBJ1-3; unclear D gene. This TCR came from a man aged 35 to 55 with head and neck cancer. What was sequenced was PBMCs. The CDR3 bases are TGTGCCAGCAGTCTCGCGGTTGGAAACACCATATATTTT. It encodes CASSLAVGNTIYF.